One sample yielded the 17 T cell receptor beta chains listed below, sequenced in a study of human T cells and chemical hapten exposure. The time point is: healthy volunteer bleed at 2 weeks. Unfractionated whole blood was the source from which total RNA was extracted. Via MiXCR, TCRdb re-called the RACE reads, giving one row per CDR3 protein. The sample holds about 31,000 distinct CDR3 sequences, 7.4% seen once. The sample was whole blood. The origin of the receptors is a human donor in good health. Some clones in this sample may be carry-over from other donors' samples.

The chain recombines TRBV7-2 with TRBJ1-5; 7 bases are a match to TRBD1. V was clipped by 5 bases and J by 2 bases; unmatched bases: 12. The CDR3 consists of 17 residues. Germline lookup yields CDR1 SGHTA and CDR2 FQGNSA. The CDR3 coding sequence is TGTGCCAGCAGCCTTTACCCGACAGGGAGTGGCAATCAGCCCCAGCATTTT. Translated, it gives CASSLYPTGSGNQPQHF.

This clonotype has only one observation. A much larger clone is a single base away; this may be a read error. The gene calls are TRBV18 and TRBJ2-1, with D uncertain. Per germline, CDR1 KGHSH and CDR2 LQKENI. This CDR3 region has 13 residues. V gave up 0 bases and J gave up 13 bases, with 13 bases separating them. CDR3 sequence reads: CASSPPSDDLQFF. CDR3 DNA sequence: TGTGCCAGCTCACCACCGAGCGACGACCTCCAGTTCTTC.

This clonotype was seen repeatedly, ten times or more. The chain joins TRBV7-2 to TRBJ2-1; no clear D. The CDR3 has 14 residues. Between the trimmed V and J ends, which lost 1 base and 7 bases, there was a span of 11 bases. Germline values: CDR1 SGHTA, CDR2 FQGNSA. The CDR3 sequence is CASSLERIRNEQFF. CDR3 DNA sequence: TGTGCCAGCAGCTTAGAACGGATTAGAAATGAGCAGTTCTTC.

V gene TRBV28 combines with J gene TRBJ1-5, with TRBD1 as a possible D gene (6 bases). Germline loops: CDR1 MDHEN, CDR2 SYDVKM. The CDR3 contains 14 residues. The germline V and J ends were trimmed by 6 bases and 2 bases, with 11 bases remaining between them. The CDR3 DNA sequence: TGTGCCAGCAGATACGGACAGCGCAATCAGCCCCAGCATTTT. It codes for CASRYGQRNQPQHF.

The genes are TRBV18 and TRBJ1-2, with no clear D. CDR1 is KGHSH, CDR2 LQKENI, per germline. V lost 4 bases and J 0 bases, leaving 3 bases between the germline ends. CDR3 length: 12 amino acids. The CDR3 DNA sequence: TGTGCCAGCTCACAGTCTAACTATGGCTACACCTTC. Translation: CASSQSNYGYTF.

The chain has TRBV30 and TRBJ2-1; 11 nucleotides agree with TRBD2. The CDR3 is made up of 15 amino acids. Germline CDR1 reads GTSNPN; CDR2 reads SVGIG (reference sequence). Unmatched junction bases numbered 7, after V lost 3 bases and J lost 6 bases. CDR3 residues: CAWRSLAGGTNEQFF. The CDR3 DNA follows: TGTGCCTGGAGGTCGCTAGCGGGGGGAACCAATGAGCAGTTCTTC.

This clonotype was counted ten times or more. V and J are TRBV30 and TRBJ1-2; no clear D. V was clipped by 0 bases and J by 8 bases, with 10 bases between them. The CDR3 extends over 12 amino acids. Germline CDR1 GTSNPN, CDR2 SVGIG (reference sequence). CDR3 coding DNA: TGTGCCTGGAGTGTAATCCCGGGAGGCTACACCTTC. Its translation is CAWSVIPGGYTF. The variable domain in full, with the rest retrieved from reference TRBV30 and TRBJ1-2, is SQTIHQWPATLVQPVGSPLSLECTVEGTSNPNLYWYRQAAGRGLQLLFYSVGIGQISSEVPQNLSASRPQDRQFILSSKKLLLSDSGFYLCAWSVIPGGYTFGSGTRLTVV.

This clonotype was detected only a few times. The V gene is TRBV28, the J gene TRBJ2-3; TRBD1 is a possible D gene (6 bases). Trimming took off 6 bases at V and 2 bases at J, with 15 bases between the two ends. The CDR3 is 15 residues long. Germline V gene lookup returns CDR1 MDHEN and CDR2 SYDVKM. CDR3 coding DNA: TGTGCCAGCAGCCGACAGGCGGGCTACACAGATACGCAGTATTTT. Protein sequence: CASSRQAGYTDTQYF.

This chain links TRBV30 with TRBJ2-1; D uncertain. V lost 3 bases, J lost 0 bases, and 3 bases lay in between. The CDR3 consists of 12 residues. Germline CDR1 is GTSNPN and CDR2 is SVGIG (reference sequence). CDR3 sequence: CAWSPSYNEQFF. The DNA of the CDR3 is TGTGCCTGGAGCCCCTCCTACAATGAGCAGTTCTTC.

A few counts support this clonotype. This chain links TRBV6-5 with TRBJ2-5; TRBD2 matches at 8 bases. There are 16 residues in the CDR3. Looked up from germline, CDR1 is MNHEY and CDR2 is SVGAGI. V was clipped by 2 bases and J by 1 base; unmatched bases: 6. The CDR3 reads CASSYTHGGGQETQYF. The CDR3 nucleotides read TGTGCCAGCAGTTACACCCACGGGGGGGGCCAAGAGACCCAGTACTTC.

This clonotype showed up just a few times. V usage is TRBV30 and J usage is TRBJ2-7; D is ambiguous. Germline V lookup: CDR1 GTSNPN, CDR2 SVGIG (reference sequence). The CDR3 is made up of 13 amino acids. The V end was cut by 7 bases, the J end by 0 bases, with 13 bases between. This CDR3 is CASHGRNSYEQYF. The CDR3 DNA sequence: TGTGCCTCCCATGGCCGCAACTCCTACGAGCAGTACTTC.

This clonotype turned up a few times. The genes are TRBV30 and TRBJ2-3; D may be TRBD2 (6 bases). In germline, CDR1 is GTSNPN, CDR2 SVGIG (reference sequence). The CDR3 has 14 residues. Deletions cut 4 bases from V and 1 base from J, with 12 bases between. The CDR3 region has the DNA TGTGCCTGGAACGGGAAGCGGGGCACAGATACGCAGTATTTT. This gives the protein CAWNGKRGTDTQYF. The full variable domain, completed using reference TRBV30 and TRBJ2-3, is SQTIHQWPATLVQPVGSPLSLECTVEGTSNPNLYWYRQAAGRGLQLLFYSVGIGQISSEVPQNLSASRPQDRQFILSSKKLLLSDSGFYLCAWNGKRGTDTQYFGPGTRLTVL.

The genes are TRBV6-5 and TRBJ2-7, with D possibly called TRBD1 or TRBD2 (5 bases each). V was shortened by 8 bases and J by 2 bases, with 10 bases between the two germline ends. The CDR3 totals 12 residues. Germline V gene sequence: CDR1 MNHEY, CDR2 SVGAGI. The CDR3 region is CASGSGPYEQYF. The DNA of the CDR3 is TGTGCCAGCGGATCGGGGCCCTACGAGCAGTACTTC.

This clonotype was observed at least ten times. The J gene is TRBJ2-3, the V gene TRBV29-1; D may be TRBD1 or TRBD2 (5 bases each). V lost 1 base to trimming and J lost 4 bases, with 12 bases between them. The length of the CDR3 is 14 residues. Germline V gene lookup returns CDR1 SQVTM and CDR2 ANQGSEA. The CDR3 loop reads CSVEGGKGADTQYF. The CDR3 DNA follows: TGCAGCGTTGAAGGGGGGAAGGGCGCAGATACGCAGTATTTT.

In this sample, this clonotype turned up a few times. V and J are TRBV7-8 and TRBJ2-5; 8 bases map to TRBD2. J was trimmed by 2 bases and V by 5 bases; bases with no gene match: 4. The CDR3 covers 14 residues. The germline V gene encodes CDR1 SGHVS and CDR2 FQNEAQ. The CDR3 is CASSRGGGQETQYF. CDR3 nucleotides: TGTGCCAGCAGCCGGGGGGGCGGGCAAGAGACCCAGTACTTC.

The V gene is TRBV18, the J gene TRBJ1-1, with D possibly being TRBD1 (6 bases). Trimming removed 6 bases from V and 0 bases from J, with 17 bases in between. This CDR3 is built from 16 residues. From germline, CDR1 is KGHSH and CDR2 LQKENI. The CDR3 sequence: CASSFGQGFMNTEAFF. CDR3 bases: TGTGCCAGCTCTTTTGGGCAGGGGTTCATGAACACTGAAGCTTTCTTT.

The sample holds many counts of this clonotype. This chain connects TRBV3-1 to TRBJ2-7; no clear D gene. CDR1 is LGHDT, CDR2 YNNKEL, per germline (reference sequence). The CDR3 loop spans 14 amino acids. Trimming removed 1 base at V and 0 bases at J, with 7 bases between. The CDR3 DNA sequence: TGTGCCAGCAGCCAAGCGGGCAGCTCCTACGAGCAGTACTTC. Translated, it gives CASSQAGSSYEQYF.